This T cell receptor (beta chain) was identified in a study of cytomegalovirus exposure and HLA in healthy donors. Between the trimmed V and J ends, which lost 4 bases and 6 bases, there was a span of 19 bases. Germline V gene lookup returns CDR1 SGHNT and CDR2 YYREEE (reference sequence). The CDR3 has 16 amino acids. A multiplex PCR was run with 60 Vbeta primers and 13 Jbeta primers. Data came from immunoSEQ multiplex PCR; TCRdb stores just in-frame clones and leaves some out. In the table there are roughly 200,000 clones, 70% to 85% of which are singletons. The chain combines TRBV5-4 with TRBJ2-2; possible D gene TRBD1, 6 bases. The sequenced sample consisted of PBMCs. This TCR was sampled from a woman aged 25-40 years in good health and CMV-seropositive. The CDR3 here is CASSPQAYQGSGELFF. CDR3 coding DNA: TGTGCCAGCAGCCCACAAGCCTACCAGGGGTCCGGGGAGCTGTTTTTT. Full variable domain (remainder filled in from reference TRBV5-4 and TRBJ2-2): ETGVTQSPTHLIKTRGQQVTLRCSSQSGHNTVSWYQQALGQGPQFIFQYYREEENGRGNFPPRFSGLQFPNYSSELNVNALELDDSALYLCASSPQAYQGSGELFFGEGSRLTVL.